The sequence of this TCR beta chain was determined in a study of blood T cell repertoires in COVID-19. Study-wide context: PBMCs, B-cell-depleted T cells, or T cells provided the cDNA or gDNA that made up the material.

Under the authors' procedure: Nucleated cell number was recorded as an estimate derived from reference gene primer amplification. Assay: immunoSEQ multiplex PCR; the TCRdb copy retains only in-frame clones and omits some. That table is the source of V, J and clone size, and D and trimming were worked out from the DNA. The sample has more than 250,000 clones, approximately 83% seen once. Study members were between about 18 and 90 years old and lived in some 26 US regions. Note on this clone: The same CDR3 arises from other DNA sequences in this sample as well.

What was sequenced was PBMCs or T cells enriched from blood (not recorded which). The TCR comes from a young man who had recovered from COVID-19.

The CDR3 DNA follows: TGCGCCAGCAGCTTAGACAGAAGCTCCTACAATGAGCAGTTCTTC. Protein product: CASSLDRSSYNEQFF. This rearrangement joins TRBV5-1 to TRBJ2-1, with D tentatively TRBD1 (5 bases). V was clipped by 2 bases and J by 0 bases, with 9 bases between them. The CDR3 spans 15 residues. CDR1 is SGHRS, CDR2 YFSETQ, per germline.